Listed below are T cell receptor beta chains from one sample, sequenced in a study of vaccination effects on CD4 cells after COVID-19. Produced via immunoSEQ multiplex PCR; TCRdb's table is partial and in-frame only. This sample has some 49,000 clones; roughly 74% occur once, and the top ten carry around 8.9%. Their antigens are not known. The sample in question was CD4+ T cells from PBMCs cultured without peptide, obtained before COVID-19 vaccination. The receptor set was obtained from a human donor who had a prior SARS-CoV-2 infection. The CDR3 runs from the conserved cysteine through the conserved F or W. Fields, in order: CDR3 length, V gene, J gene, CDR3 protein.

length: 15
V: TRBV5-4
J: TRBJ2-7
CDR3: CASSLSGSGSYEQYF

length: 15
V: TRBV5-6
J: TRBJ1-5
CDR3: CASSFRQGDNQPQHF

length: 17
V: TRBV15
J: TRBJ2-5
CDR3: CATSRYGAGTYQETQYF

length: 15
V: TRBV5-1
J: TRBJ2-7
CDR3: CASSLAEGSRGEQYF

length: 14
V: TRBV7-2
J: TRBJ2-7
CDR3: CASSPQTNSYEQYF

length: 16
V: TRBV7-9
J: TRBJ2-1
CDR3: CASSLLGTSGIDEQFF

length: 13
V: TRBV7-2
J: TRBJ1-3
CDR3: CASSFNGGDGPYF

length: 13
V: TRBV10-3
J: TRBJ1-1
CDR3: CASGTGEGTEAFF

length: 14
V: TRBV2
J: TRBJ2-7
CDR3: CASNRDLFSYEQYF

length: 13
V: TRBV2
J: TRBJ1-5
CDR3: CASSAAGGQPQHF

length: 13
V: TRBV9
J: TRBJ2-1
CDR3: CASSVSVRNEQFF

length: 13
V: TRBV5-6
J: TRBJ1-2
CDR3: CASSLVTNYGYTF

length: 11
V: TRBV30
J: TRBJ2-7
CDR3: CACGDSYEQYF

length: 15
V: TRBV2
J: TRBJ1-3
CDR3: CASSQARMGRNTIYF

length: 15
V: TRBV5-1
J: TRBJ2-3
CDR3: CASSSQAGGQDTQYF

length: 16
V: TRBV28
J: TRBJ1-5
CDR3: CASSGQGPYSNQPQHF

length: 17
V: TRBV5-6
J: TRBJ1-2
CDR3: CASSLRSSGGYIYGYTF

length: 15
V: TRBV10-3
J: TRBJ2-3
CDR3: CAISKGLAAADTQYF

length: 14
V: TRBV11-3
J: TRBJ2-3
CDR3: CASSFGEITDTQYF

length: 14
V: TRBV19
J: TRBJ2-7
CDR3: CASIPTGGAYEQYF

length: 16
V: TRBV5-1
J: TRBJ2-7
CDR3: CASTRGSRTDSYEQYF

length: 14
V: TRBV6-6
J: TRBJ1-2
CDR3: CASSYGQGGRGYTF

length: 13
V: TRBV18
J: TRBJ2-5
CDR3: CASGGKQLETQYF

length: 16
V: TRBV7-8
J: TRBJ2-2
CDR3: CASSLSVSRDTGELFF

length: 16
V: TRBV5-1
J: TRBJ2-4
CDR3: CASSLWERGAKNIQYF

length: 14
V: TRBV6-2/TRBV6-3
J: TRBJ2-1
CDR3: CASSPKPGLGGRFF

length: 13
V: TRBV2
J: TRBJ2-7
CDR3: CASNRDRAYEQYF

length: 15
V: TRBV4-3
J: TRBJ2-3
CDR3: CASSPGQGNTDTQYF

length: 14
V: TRBV7-7
J: TRBJ2-5
CDR3: CASSLQFSEETQYF

length: 13
V: TRBV6-5
J: TRBJ1-3
CDR3: CASIEGTGNTIYF

length: 16
V: TRBV5-6
J: TRBJ2-1
CDR3: CASSLVGSGNHREQFF

length: 14
V: TRBV7-8
J: TRBJ1-4
CDR3: CASSLGGNNEKLFF

length: 12
V: TRBV12-5
J: TRBJ2-5
CDR3: CASGYRQETRYF

length: 18
V: TRBV4-2
J: TRBJ2-1
CDR3: CASSREPAGGPTGNEQFF

length: 13
V: TRBV5-1
J: TRBJ2-5
CDR3: CASRQRDVETQYF

length: 17
V: TRBV4-1
J: TRBJ1-3
CDR3: CASSHPTKALSGNTIYF

length: 15
V: TRBV6-5
J: TRBJ1-1
CDR3: CASSYSMSSYTEAFF

length: 17
V: TRBV7-3
J: TRBJ2-1
CDR3: CASSLHGAGEGDNEQFF

length: 15
V: TRBV10-2
J: TRBJ2-7
CDR3: CASSELRTGNYEQYF

length: 13
V: TRBV30
J: TRBJ2-7
CDR3: CAWSVGLSYEQYF

length: 14
V: TRBV6-5
J: TRBJ1-1
CDR3: CASRPTGESTEAFF

length: 16
V: TRBV3-1/TRBV3-2
J: TRBJ2-1
CDR3: CASSQDLGREQDEQFF

length: 14
V: TRBV20-1
J: TRBJ2-7
CDR3: CSASRDAYTYEQYF

length: 12
V: TRBV19
J: TRBJ1-5
CDR3: CASSIFNQPQHF

length: 13
V: TRBV30
J: TRBJ1-5
CDR3: CAWSGQGAQPQHF

length: 14
V: TRBV29-1
J: TRBJ2-3
CDR3: CSVSQATSTDTQYF

length: 15
V: TRBV5-4
J: TRBJ1-2
CDR3: CASSLNRGQYYGYTF

length: 12
V: TRBV2
J: TRBJ1-4
CDR3: CASGTGPQKLFF

length: 13
V: TRBV27
J: TRBJ1-2
CDR3: CASSSSNLYGYTF

length: 15
V: TRBV7-2
J: TRBJ2-3
CDR3: CASSYVGTGTDTQYF

length: 15
V: TRBV13
J: TRBJ1-2
CDR3: CASSLTQQGRSGYTF

length: 15
V: TRBV18
J: TRBJ2-5
CDR3: CASSPLAGEQETQYF

length: 18
V: TRBV27
J: TRBJ2-7
CDR3: CASSLRSNDGGAFYEQYF

length: 13
V: TRBV29-1
J: TRBJ2-7
CDR3: CSVGLAGGGEQYF

length: 16
V: TRBV28
J: TRBJ1-4
CDR3: CASSLLQGTGTGKLFF

length: 13
V: TRBV24-1
J: TRBJ2-1
CDR3: CATGTSGMYEQFF

length: 15
V: TRBV5-6
J: TRBJ1-6
CDR3: CASSTRRQGHSPLHF

length: 15
V: TRBV6-5
J: TRBJ1-1
CDR3: CASSYYGGAMTEAFF

length: 14
V: TRBV2
J: TRBJ1-4
CDR3: CASRRDGGDEKLFF